This T cell receptor (beta chain) was sequenced in a study of T cell responses to AZD1222 COVID-19 vaccine. Assay: immunoSEQ multiplex PCR; the TCRdb copy retains only in-frame clones and omits some. The sample records 130,000 to 150,000 clones, over 85% being singletons. J lost 2 bases, V lost 0 bases, and 9 bases had no gene match. The CDR3 sequence is 19 residues long. Looked up from germline, CDR1 is SGHVS and CDR2 is FQNEAQ. The sequencing used peripheral blood, collected 28 days after the second AZD1222 dose. The sequence derives from an adult who received the AZD1222 COVID-19 vaccine. The gene calls are TRBV7-8 and TRBJ2-2; 10 bases are shared with TRBD1. The DNA of the CDR3 is TGTGCCAGCAGCTTAGCGGACAGGGGGGGGTTTAGCAACACCGGGGAGCTGTTTTTT. Encoded protein: CASSLADRGGFSNTGELFF.